The 30 T cell receptor beta chains in this list originate from one sample, sequenced in a study of human T cells and chemical hapten exposure. MiXCR, applied by TCRdb to the RACE reads, yields one record per CDR3 protein. The table has 150,000 to 200,000 distinct CDR3 sequences, 28% seen once. Sample time point: patch test 3, about 24 weeks after DPC sensitization. The treatment is: therapeutic diphenylcyclopropenone sensitization with weekly scalp DPC. The sample consisted of whole blood, taken in connection with sensitization to the hapten diphenylcyclopropenone (DPC). These receptors all stem from a woman between 18 and 29 years old with alopecia areata. Some clones in this sample may be carry-over from other donors' samples.

CDR3 bases: TGTGCCACCAGCAGAGATTTAGAAGTAAATGAGCAGTTCTTC. Protein sequence: CATSRDLEVNEQFF. V gene TRBV15 combines with J gene TRBJ2-1; no firm D call. Per germline, CDR1 LNHNV and CDR2 YYDKDF (reference sequence). Trimming stripped 0 bases from V and 7 bases from J, with 10 bases between. This CDR3 spans 14 amino acids.

This clonotype has only a few counts. V usage is TRBV4-2 and J usage is TRBJ1-2, with D hard to call. The germline V gene has CDR1 LGHNA and CDR2 YNFKEQ. The V gene lost 0 bases and the J gene lost 2 bases, with 10 bases spanning the gap. This CDR3 contains 15 residues. The CDR3 loop reads CASSQEGAANYGYTF. The CDR3 coding sequence is TGTGCCAGCAGCCAAGAGGGCGCAGCAAACTATGGCTACACCTTC.

Notes on this clonotype: This CDR3 fails to terminate in the conserved phenylalanine or tryptophan, so it likely reflects a read error. This chain uses TRBV20-1 with TRBJ2-3; D is ambiguous. The germline V and J ends were trimmed by 3 bases and 6 bases, with 13 bases remaining between them. Germline CDR1 DFQATT, CDR2 SNEGSKA (reference sequence). The CDR3 extends over 13 amino acids. In DNA, the CDR3 is TGCAGTGCTAGCCCCCGGGCGTCTGATACGCAGTATTCT. Amino acid sequence: CSASPRASDTQYS.

There are a few counts of this clonotype. CDR3 bases: TGTGCCTTGCGTCAGGGACTTAACTATGGCTACACCTTC. Its protein product is CALRQGLNYGYTF. The V and J genes are TRBV7-9 and TRBJ1-2, with a weak D call TRBD1 (5 bases). V was shortened by 11 bases and J by 1 base, with 14 bases between the two germline ends. CDR3 length: 13 amino acids. In germline, CDR1 is SEHNR, CDR2 FQNEAQ (reference sequence). Looking up the rest from reference TRBV7-9 and TRBJ1-2 gives the full variable domain: DTGVSQNPRHKITKRGQNVTFRCDPISEHNRLYWYRQTLGQGPEFLTYFQNEAQLEKSRLLSDRFSAERPKGSFSTLEIQRTEQGDSAMYLCALRQGLNYGYTFGSGTRLTVV.

As DNA, the CDR3 is TGCAGCGTTGAAGTGTGGCAGGTCATGAACACTGAAGCTTTCTTT. Protein: CSVEVWQVMNTEAFF. This chain joins TRBV29-1 and TRBJ1-1; D ambiguous. V shed 1 base and J shed 0 bases, with 12 bases lying between them. Per the germline V gene, CDR1 is SQVTM and CDR2 is ANQGSEA. The CDR3 extends over 15 amino acids.

This clonotype was recorded at least ten times. V gene TRBV4-3 combines with J gene TRBJ1-6, with D perhaps matching TRBD1 (5 bases). The length of the CDR3 is 14 residues. CDR1 and CDR2 from the germline V gene are LGHNA and YSLEER. The germline V and J ends were trimmed by 1 base and 8 bases, with 9 bases remaining between them. This chain's CDR3 is CASSQGGAYSPLHF. The CDR3 bases are TGCGCCAGCAGCCAAGGCGGGGCATATTCACCCCTCCACTTT.

The chain carries TRBV29-1 and TRBJ1-3; D is unclear. Germline loops: CDR1 SQVTM, CDR2 ANQGSEA. The V end was cut by 3 bases, the J end by 0 bases, with 12 bases between. CDR3 length: 15 residues. The chain's CDR3 is CSVDPHRSSGNTIYF. CDR3 DNA: TGCAGCGTTGACCCACACAGAAGCTCTGGAAACACCATATATTTT.

The chain is built from TRBV7-9 and TRBJ1-5; D is unresolved. CDR3 length: 13 amino acids. CDR1 and CDR2 (germline): SEHNR, FQNEAQ (reference sequence). Trimming removed 4 bases at V and 7 bases at J, with 11 bases between. The CDR3 here is CASSSKKGQPQHF. CDR3 DNA: TGTGCCAGCAGCTCAAAAAAAGGGCAGCCCCAGCATTTT. The complete variable domain, with remaining parts taken from reference TRBV7-9 and TRBJ1-5, reads DTGVSQNPRHKITKRGQNVTFRCDPISEHNRLYWYRQTLGQGPEFLTYFQNEAQLEKSRLLSDRFSAERPKGSFSTLEIQRTEQGDSAMYLCASSSKKGQPQHFGDGTRLSIL.

The chain joins TRBV27 to TRBJ1-1; D may be TRBD1 (6 bases). CDR1 and CDR2 from the germline V gene are MNHEY and SMNVEV (reference sequence). Trimming removed 3 bases at V and 5 bases at J, with 13 bases between. CDR3 length equals 14 residues. DNA for the CDR3: TGTGCCAGCAGTTTGGGACAACTGGGAACTGAAGCTTTCTTT. Its translation is CASSLGQLGTEAFF.

A few counts support this clonotype. The chain is built from TRBV29-1 and TRBJ2-5, with 7 nucleotides matching TRBD2. V lost 5 bases to trimming and J lost 2 bases; unmatched junction nucleotides: 2. Germline values: CDR1 SQVTM, CDR2 ANQGSEA. The CDR3 is made up of 12 amino acids. Written as DNA, the CDR3 is TGCAGCGTTTGGGGGGGGCAAGAGACCCAGTACTTC. Translating gives CSVWGGQETQYF. The whole variable domain, filled in from reference TRBV29-1 and TRBJ2-5, reads SAVISQKPSRDICQRGTSLTIQCQVDSQVTMMFWYRQQPGQSLTLIATANQGSEATYESGFVIDKFPISRPNLTFSTLTVSNMSPEDSSIYLCSVWGGQETQYFGPGTRLLVL.

The V call is TRBV14, the J call TRBJ2-7; D remains ambiguous. From germline, CDR1 is SGHDN and CDR2 FVKESK. The CDR3 covers 13 residues. Trimming removed 0 bases from V and 7 bases from J, with 10 bases in between. The CDR3 bases are TGTGCCAGCAGCCAAGATCATGTACAGGAGCAGTACTTC. This translates into CASSQDHVQEQYF.

This clonotype was seen more than once but under ten times. V usage is TRBV27 and J usage is TRBJ2-6, with TRBD1 matching 7 bases. Trimming cost V 5 bases and J 0 bases; bases outside gene matches: 10. Germline V lookup: CDR1 MNHEY, CDR2 SMNVEV (reference sequence). This CDR3 region has 18 residues. CDR3 nucleotides: TGTGCCAGCAGTCGCCGGCCAGGGGGTCCCTCTGGGGCCAACGTCCTGACTTTC. Protein product: CASSRRPGGPSGANVLTF.

This clonotype was counted between two and nine times. The V call is TRBV2, the J call TRBJ2-7, with D perhaps matching TRBD1 (5 bases). The CDR3 is 11 amino acids. Trimming took 8 bases from V and 7 from J, leaving 12 bases between them. CDR1 and CDR2 (germline): SNHLY, FYNNEI. CDR3 sequence: CASDQGLEQYF. The CDR3 DNA is TGTGCCAGCGATCAGGGATTGGAGCAGTACTTC.

This clonotype has more than one count but fewer than ten. The chain has TRBV18 and TRBJ2-5, with D possibly being TRBD1 (6 bases). Looked up from germline, CDR1 is KGHSH and CDR2 is LQKENI. This CDR3 contains 15 residues. V shed 6 bases and J shed 4 bases, with 18 bases lying between them. The CDR3 sequence: CASSPTAGVVETQYF. Written as DNA, the CDR3 is TGTGCCAGCTCCCCCACGGCAGGGGTTGTAGAGACCCAGTACTTC.

This clonotype was recorded only once. V gene TRBV7-3 combines with J gene TRBJ2-3, with D perhaps TRBD2 (6 bases). Trimming took 2 bases from V and 6 from J, leaving 12 bases between them. Germline values: CDR1 SGHTA, CDR2 FQGTGA. CDR3 size: 14 residues. DNA for the CDR3: TGTGCCAGCAGCTTATGGGGGGAACCGGATACGCAGTATTTT. This gives the protein CASSLWGEPDTQYF.

This clonotype was seen a handful of times. This chain joins TRBV29-1 and TRBJ1-5; D unclear. Trimming stripped 0 bases from V and 9 bases from J, with 9 bases between. This CDR3 has 12 residues. The germline V gene has CDR1 SQVTM and CDR2 ANQGSEA. The CDR3 loop is CSVEDLSGPQHF. In nucleotides, the CDR3 is TGCAGCGTTGAAGATCTATCCGGGCCCCAGCATTTT.

The chain recombines TRBV5-6 with TRBJ1-4; weak D call: TRBD1 (6 bases). CDR3 length: 15 amino acids. Trimming removed 1 base from V and 8 bases from J, with 15 bases in between. CDR1 and CDR2 (germline): SGHDT, YYEEEE. The CDR3 is CASSLIRGGREKLFF. The CDR3 DNA reads TGTGCCAGCAGCTTGATCAGAGGGGGGAGAGAAAAACTGTTTTTT.

The gene calls are TRBV30 and TRBJ2-6; D unclear. This CDR3 region has 15 residues. Per germline, CDR1 GTSNPN and CDR2 SVGIG (reference sequence). V shed 2 bases and J shed 0 bases, with 8 bases lying between them. The CDR3 sequence is CAWSRQYSGANVLTF. CDR3 nucleotides: TGTGCCTGGAGTCGCCAATACTCTGGGGCCAACGTCCTGACTTTC. Drawing the rest from reference TRBV30 and TRBJ2-6, the complete variable domain is SQTIHQWPATLVQPVGSPLSLECTVEGTSNPNLYWYRQAAGRGLQLLFYSVGIGQISSEVPQNLSASRPQDRQFILSSKKLLLSDSGFYLCAWSRQYSGANVLTFGAGSRLTVL.

V and J are TRBV10-3 and TRBJ1-2; no firm D call. The germline V gene has CDR1 ENHRY and CDR2 SYGVKD. Trimming took 0 bases from V and 4 from J, leaving 15 bases between them. CDR3 size: 16 residues. The CDR3 here is CAISESEAGSGYGYTF. The CDR3 nucleotides are TGTGCCATCAGTGAGTCGGAAGCCGGTAGTGGCTATGGCTACACCTTC.

V gene TRBV20-1 combines with J gene TRBJ1-6, with 9 bases matching TRBD1. After removal of 1 base from V and 3 bases from J, the junction contained 4 bases not matched to a gene. Germline assignment: CDR1 DFQATT and CDR2 SNEGSKA (reference sequence). The CDR3 loop spans 16 amino acids. CDR3 amino acids: CSARGGTGSYNSPLHF. The CDR3 bases are TGCAGTGCTAGAGGGGGGACAGGGAGCTATAATTCACCCCTCCACTTT.

This clonotype was detected only a few times. This chain connects TRBV5-1 to TRBJ1-1; no clear D gene. The CDR3 contains 14 residues. The germline CDR1 and CDR2 sequences are SGHRS and YFSETQ. V dropped 1 base and J dropped 0 bases, with 7 bases sitting between them. CDR3 amino acids: CASSLTVLNTEAFF. The CDR3 nucleotides are TGCGCCAGCAGCTTGACAGTCCTGAACACTGAAGCTTTCTTT.

This clonotype showed up just a few times. The gene calls are TRBV7-2 and TRBJ1-2, with TRBD1 as a possible D gene (6 bases). Germline values: CDR1 SGHTA, CDR2 FQGNSA. The CDR3 is 17 amino acids. V was shortened by 7 bases and J by 4 bases, with 25 bases between the two germline ends. This CDR3 is CASTAPQGPFRTYGYTF. As DNA, the CDR3 is TGTGCCAGCACCGCTCCACAGGGCCCCTTTCGGACCTATGGCTACACCTTC.

This clonotype was counted between two and nine times. The chain uses TRBV7-6 and TRBJ2-1; 7 bases agree with TRBD2. From germline, CDR1 is SGHVS and CDR2 FNYEAQ. The CDR3 is 15 residues long. The V segment lost 5 bases and the J segment 5 bases; nucleotides outside the gene matches: 9. CDR3 nucleotide sequence: TGTGCCAGCAGCCACGGGAGCGGGGTTCACAATGAGCAGTTCTTC. This codes for CASSHGSGVHNEQFF.

This chain joins TRBV28 and TRBJ1-2; D ambiguous. The CDR3 has 15 residues. Germline CDR1 MDHEN, CDR2 SYDVKM. Trimming shortened V by 9 bases and J by 0 bases, and 17 bases separated the two germline ends. The chain's CDR3 is CASQKSSTTNYGYTF. For the CDR3, the DNA is TGTGCCAGTCAGAAGTCCTCTACAACTAACTATGGCTACACCTTC.

This clonotype was seen a handful of times. V gene TRBV12-3 or TRBV12-4 combines with J gene TRBJ2-2, with D possibly matching TRBD1 (7 bases). Trimming shortened V by 4 bases and J by 5 bases, and 17 bases separated the two germline ends. CDR3 length equals 16 residues. CDR3 coding DNA: TGTGCCAGCAGTTCCCCCTTAGCAGGGGGGACCGGGGAGCTGTTTTTT. Residues: CASSSPLAGGTGELFF.

This clonotype has only a few counts. The rearrangement joins TRBV29-1 to TRBJ2-1; D may be TRBD2 (6 bases). The CDR3 spans 10 residues. Trimming cost V 4 bases and J 9 bases, with 7 bases left between them. Germline V lookup: CDR1 SQVTM, CDR2 ANQGSEA. The CDR3 region is CSVGLGEQFF. CDR3 DNA: TGCAGCGTTGGACTAGGTGAGCAGTTCTTC.

This clonotype was seen a few times. The genes are TRBV7-9 and TRBJ2-7; D is uncertain. The CDR3 contains 14 residues. Germline V gene sequence: CDR1 SEHNR, CDR2 FQNEAQ (reference sequence). Trimming took off 0 bases at V and 3 bases at J, with 9 bases between the two ends. CDR3 sequence reads: CASSLAVQVYEQYF. In DNA, the CDR3 is TGTGCCAGCAGCTTAGCGGTCCAAGTCTACGAGCAGTACTTC.

The chain joins TRBV4-3 to TRBJ1-4; no clear D. Trimming left V 0 bases short and J 7 bases short, with 12 bases between. The CDR3 consists of 15 residues. Germline V CDR1 and CDR2: LGHNA, YSLEER. CDR3 sequence (DNA): TGCGCCAGCAGCCAAGATCGGGGATGGGGTGAAAAACTGTTTTTT. Translating gives CASSQDRGWGEKLFF.

This clonotype appeared a few times. V is TRBV25-1 and J is TRBJ2-5; D is unclear. The V and J ends lost 3 bases and 9 bases respectively, with 11 bases between them. Germline V gene data show CDR1 as MGHDK and CDR2 as SYGVNS. The CDR3 spans 12 residues. The CDR3 DNA reads TGTGCCAGCAGTGATTTCGGTACGGCCCAGTACTTC. Its protein is CASSDFGTAQYF. Using reference TRBV25-1 and TRBJ2-5 for the parts outside the CDR3, the full variable domain is EADIYQTPRYLVIGTGKKITLECSQTMGHDKMYWYQQDPGMELHLIHYSYGVNSTEKGDLSSESTVSRIRTEHFPLTLESARPSHTSQYLCASSDFGTAQYFGPGTRLLVL.

This chain uses TRBV6-1 with TRBJ1-1, with a weak D call TRBD1 (6 bases). The length of the CDR3 is 14 residues. Trimming took 3 bases from V and 2 from J, leaving 10 bases between them. Germline values: CDR1 MNHNS, CDR2 SASEGT. The CDR3 bases are TGTGCCAGCAGTGACGGGACACTCAACACTGAAGCTTTCTTT. Translated, it gives CASSDGTLNTEAFF.